Sequencing of this T cell receptor beta chain was carried out in a study of beta chain features in type 1 diabetes. Findings and caveats of the study: Significant though moderate, a shortening of TCRB CDR3s appeared in all four CD4+ subsets of Type 1 diabetes patients. Comparison showed that naive, central memory and Treg TCRB repertoires appeared more similar among patients than among healthy donors.

Germline trimming cut 3 bases from V and 4 bases from J; bases unmatched to any gene: 10. CDR3 length: 16 residues. Germline lookup yields CDR1 SGHVS and CDR2 FQNEAQ. This clone has a handful of counts. What it recognizes is unknown. Of the isolated RNA, all was reverse transcribed, and so the sequenced material was expressed TCRB transcripts. The method was immunoSEQ multiplex PCR; TCRdb's version includes in-frame clones alone and lacks a portion of them. The repertoire holds about 370,000 clones, with more than 12% as singletons. The TCR was taken from a woman between 18 and 29 years old in good health. Input material: naive CD4+ T cells from blood. This chain connects TRBV7-8 to TRBJ2-5; 8 positions agree with TRBD1. The CDR3: CASSFDRAGTGETQYF. As DNA, the CDR3 is TGTGCCAGCAGCTTCGACCGAGCAGGGACAGGAGAGACCCAGTACTTC.